This T cell receptor (beta chain) was found in a study of chemoradiotherapy in HPV16-positive cancers. Study-wide findings and caveats: Functional assays defining HPV-specific T cells used only a couple of HPV16-positive patients.

Samples were taken several times over chemoradiotherapy. Germline trimming cut 6 bases from V and 3 bases from J; bases unmatched to any gene: 6. CDR1 and CDR2 from the germline V gene are SNHLY and FYNNEI. The CDR3 loop spans 15 amino acids. A remark on this clone: Its specificity is not known.

Produced via immunoSEQ multiplex PCR; TCRdb's table is partial and in-frame only. The profile shows roughly 12,000 clones, about three fifths of them singletons. The receptor was derived from a human donor with HPV-associated anogenital cancer. The specimen was obtained from a patient who underwent chemoradiotherapy. V and J are TRBV2 and TRBJ2-2; 8 positions agree with TRBD1. The CDR3 loop reads CASRFRGPDTGELFF. CDR3 DNA: TGTGCCAGCAGGTTCAGGGGGCCGGACACCGGGGAGCTGTTTTTT.